Below, one TCR beta chain is given with its context. Sequencing used immunoSEQ multiplex PCR; TCRdb keeps in-frame clones, though not all of them. The sample's table shows about 200,000 clones. The germline CDR1 and CDR2 sequences are SGDLS and YYNGEE. The CDR3 covers 15 residues. V gave up 0 bases and J gave up 1 base, with 10 bases separating them. The data were obtained in a study of control samples from healthy donors and cancer patients. This chain uses TRBV9 with TRBJ1-1; tentatively, D is TRBD1 (5 bases). Sequencing used blood. The sequence derives from a woman under 40 in good health. CDR3 DNA: TGTGCCAGCAGCGTAGAGAGAACAGGGAACACTGAAGCTTTCTTT. This translates into CASSVERTGNTEAFF.